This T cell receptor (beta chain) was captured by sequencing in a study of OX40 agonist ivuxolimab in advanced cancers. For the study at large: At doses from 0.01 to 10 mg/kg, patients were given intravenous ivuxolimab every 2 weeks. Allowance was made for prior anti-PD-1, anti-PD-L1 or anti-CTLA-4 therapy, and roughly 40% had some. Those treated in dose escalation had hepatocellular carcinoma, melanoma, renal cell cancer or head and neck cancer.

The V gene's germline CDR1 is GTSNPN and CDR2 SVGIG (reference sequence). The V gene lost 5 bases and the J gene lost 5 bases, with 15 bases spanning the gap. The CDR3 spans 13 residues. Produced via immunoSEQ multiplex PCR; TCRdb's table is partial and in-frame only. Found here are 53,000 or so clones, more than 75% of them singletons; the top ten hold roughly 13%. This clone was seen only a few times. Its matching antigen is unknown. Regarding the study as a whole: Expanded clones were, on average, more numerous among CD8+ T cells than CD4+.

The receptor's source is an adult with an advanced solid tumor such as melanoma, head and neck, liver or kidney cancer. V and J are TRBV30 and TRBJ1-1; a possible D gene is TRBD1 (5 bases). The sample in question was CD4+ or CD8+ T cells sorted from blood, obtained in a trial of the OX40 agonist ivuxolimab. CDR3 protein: CAWEGESMTEAFF. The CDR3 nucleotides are TGTGCCTGGGAAGGGGAGTCGATGACTGAAGCTTTCTTT.